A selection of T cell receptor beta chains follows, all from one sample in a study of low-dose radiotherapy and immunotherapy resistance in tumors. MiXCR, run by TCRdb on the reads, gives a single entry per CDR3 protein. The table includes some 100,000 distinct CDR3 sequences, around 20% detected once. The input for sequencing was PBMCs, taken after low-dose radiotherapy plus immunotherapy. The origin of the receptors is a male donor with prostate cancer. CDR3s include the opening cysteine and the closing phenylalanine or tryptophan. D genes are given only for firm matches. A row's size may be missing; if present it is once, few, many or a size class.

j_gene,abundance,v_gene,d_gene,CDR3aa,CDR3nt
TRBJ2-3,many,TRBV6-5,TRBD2,CASSRGGSTDTQYF,TGTGCCAGCAGTCGGGGGGGGAGCACAGATACGCAGTATTTT
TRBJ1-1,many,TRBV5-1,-,CASGAGGQSFEAFF,TGCGCCAGCGGGGCCGGGGGGCAGAGTTTTGAAGCTTTCTTT
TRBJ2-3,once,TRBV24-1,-,CATSDLSMTDTQYF,TGTGCCACCAGTGATTTATCGATGACAGATACGCAGTATTTT
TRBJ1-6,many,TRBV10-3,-,CAISEYRAAEGSPLHF,TGTGCCATCAGTGAGTACCGGGCAGCCGAGGGTTCACCCCTCCACTTT
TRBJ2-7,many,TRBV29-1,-,CSGILPGTSYEQYF,TGCAGCGGGATTCTGCCGGGGACGAGTTACGAGCAGTACTTC
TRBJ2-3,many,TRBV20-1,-,CSAPTPGLPDTQYF,TGCAGTGCACCTACCCCGGGACTCCCGGATACGCAGTATTTT
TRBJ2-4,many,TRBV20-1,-,CSAINPSQEKNIQYF,TGCAGTGCTATTAATCCCTCCCAGGAAAAAAACATTCAGTACTTC
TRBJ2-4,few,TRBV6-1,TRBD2,CASRESGGGKNIQYF,TGTGCCAGCAGGGAGAGCGGGGGTGGCAAAAACATTCAGTACTTC
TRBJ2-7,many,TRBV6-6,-,CASSPAPSYEQYF,TGTGCCAGCAGTCCCGCCCCCTCCTACGAGCAGTACTTC
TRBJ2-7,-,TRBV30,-,CAWSVQLGGYEQYF,TGTGCCTGGAGTGTACAGCTCGGGGGCTACGAGCAGTACTTC
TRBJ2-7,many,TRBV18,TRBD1,CASSPSHGQAGWNF,TGTGCCAGCTCACCGTCCCATGGACAGGCCGGATGGAACTTC
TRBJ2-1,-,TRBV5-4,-,CASSPDSQVYNEQFF,TGTGCCAGCAGCCCTGACAGTCAGGTCTACAATGAGCAGTTCTTC
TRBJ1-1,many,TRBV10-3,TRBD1,CATKEEYGTGLNTEAFF,TGTGCCACCAAGGAGGAGTACGGGACAGGCCTTAACACTGAAGCTTTCTTT
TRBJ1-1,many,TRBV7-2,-,CASSLGYEENTEAFF,TGTGCCAGCAGCTTAGGTTATGAGGAGAACACTGAAGCTTTCTTT
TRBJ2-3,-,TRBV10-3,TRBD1,CAISDLNRGHEDTQYF,TGTGCCATCAGTGATTTAAACAGGGGACACGAGGATACGCAGTATTTT
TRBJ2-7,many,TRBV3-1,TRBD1,CASSPQGIHEQYF,TGTGCCAGCAGCCCACAGGGGATCCACGAGCAGTACTTC
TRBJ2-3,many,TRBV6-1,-,CASSEALTDTQYF,TGTGCCAGCAGTGAAGCTCTCACAGATACGCAGTATTTT
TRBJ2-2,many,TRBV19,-,CASSMGAGEARWTGELFF,TGTGCCAGTAGTATGGGGGCGGGGGAGGCCCGGTGGACCGGGGAGCTGTTTTTT
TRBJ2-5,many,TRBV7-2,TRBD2,CASSYSGVGAETQYF,TGTGCCAGCAGCTACAGCGGGGTTGGGGCGGAGACCCAGTACTTC
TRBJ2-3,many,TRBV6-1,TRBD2,CASSDWFASGGVGDTQYF,TGTGCCAGCAGTGATTGGTTTGCTAGCGGGGGGGTCGGAGATACGCAGTATTTT
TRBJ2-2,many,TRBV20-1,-,CSARDATANTGELFF,TGCAGTGCTAGAGACGCGACTGCTAACACCGGGGAGCTGTTTTTT
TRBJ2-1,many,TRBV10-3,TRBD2,CAISAGGGNEQFF,TGTGCCATCAGTGCGGGGGGAGGGAATGAGCAGTTCTTC
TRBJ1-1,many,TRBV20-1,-,CSAGRGDGAEAFF,TGCAGTGCTGGCCGGGGGGATGGGGCTGAAGCTTTCTTT
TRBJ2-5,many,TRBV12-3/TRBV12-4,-,CASSRTRQQGRGTQYF,TGTGCCAGCAGTAGAACGCGACAACAGGGGAGGGGGACCCAGTACTTC
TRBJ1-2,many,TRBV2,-,CASSLRTALNYGYTF,TGTGCCAGCAGCCTAAGGACAGCCCTCAACTATGGCTACACCTTC
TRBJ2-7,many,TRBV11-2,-,CASSFAPRGYEQYF,TGTGCCAGCAGCTTTGCCCCCAGGGGTTACGAGCAGTACTTC
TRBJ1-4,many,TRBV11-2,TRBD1,CASSLEGQGEEKLFF,TGTGCCAGCAGCTTAGAAGGACAGGGGGAAGAAAAACTGTTTTTT
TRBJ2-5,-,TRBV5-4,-,CASSLKRMEETQYF,TGTGCCAGCAGCTTAAAGCGGATGGAAGAGACCCAGTACTTC
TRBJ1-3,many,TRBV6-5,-,CASSPRTGRAGNTIYF,TGTGCCAGCAGCCCCCGGACGGGGCGAGCTGGAAACACCATATATTTT
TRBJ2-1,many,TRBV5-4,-,CAYGWGDEQFF,TGTGCCTACGGGTGGGGGGATGAGCAGTTCTTC
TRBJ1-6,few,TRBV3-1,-,CASSYGGNRDSPLHF,TGTGCCAGCAGTTATGGAGGGAATCGGGATTCACCCCTCCACTTT
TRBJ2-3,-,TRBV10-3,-,CAISDLAENTQYF,TGTGCCATCAGTGATTTAGCGGAGAATACGCAGTATTTT
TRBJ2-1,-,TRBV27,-,CASRRGAYNEQFF,TGTGCCAGCAGGAGGGGGGCCTACAATGAGCAGTTCTTC
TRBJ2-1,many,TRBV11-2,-,CASTLRLGNSYNEQFF,TGTGCCAGCACCCTAAGACTAGGAAACTCCTACAATGAGCAGTTCTTC
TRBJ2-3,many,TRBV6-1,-,CASPVGASTDTQYF,TGTGCCAGCCCAGTAGGGGCTAGCACAGATACGCAGTATTTT
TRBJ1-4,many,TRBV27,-,CASSLRKDNEKLFF,TGTGCCAGCAGTTTAAGGAAGGATAATGAAAAACTGTTTTTT
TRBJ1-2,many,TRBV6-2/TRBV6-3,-,CASFSTPYGYTF,TGTGCCAGCTTTTCAACTCCTTATGGCTACACCTTC
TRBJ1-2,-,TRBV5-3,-,CASSLAAGPSYGYTF,TGTGCCAGCAGCTTGGCTGCAGGCCCAAGCTATGGCTACACCTTC
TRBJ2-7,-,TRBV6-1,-,CASSVGGQGTYEQYF,TGTGCCAGCAGTGTTGGTGGCCAGGGTACCTACGAGCAGTACTTC
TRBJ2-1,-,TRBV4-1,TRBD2,CASSQLLAGYNEQFF,TGCGCCAGCAGCCAATTGCTAGCGGGGTACAATGAGCAGTTCTTC
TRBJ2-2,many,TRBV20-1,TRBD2,CSATQTSGGYTGELFF,TGCAGTGCTACCCAGACTAGCGGGGGATACACCGGGGAGCTGTTTTTT
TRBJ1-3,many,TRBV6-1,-,CASRPGRGAGNTIYF,TGTGCCAGCAGACCCGGACGGGGCGCCGGAAACACCATATATTTT